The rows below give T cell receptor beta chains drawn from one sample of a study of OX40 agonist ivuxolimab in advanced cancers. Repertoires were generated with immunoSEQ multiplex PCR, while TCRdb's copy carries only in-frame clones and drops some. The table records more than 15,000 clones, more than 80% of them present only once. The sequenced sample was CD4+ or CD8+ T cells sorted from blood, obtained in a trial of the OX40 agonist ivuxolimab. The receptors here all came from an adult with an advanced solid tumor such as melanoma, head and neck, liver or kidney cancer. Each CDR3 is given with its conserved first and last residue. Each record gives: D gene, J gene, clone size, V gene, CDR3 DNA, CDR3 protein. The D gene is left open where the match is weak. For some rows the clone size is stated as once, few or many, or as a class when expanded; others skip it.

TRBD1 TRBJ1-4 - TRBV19 TGTGCCAGTAGGATCCGGACAGGGGGGGCGAATGAAAAACTGTTTTTT CASRIRTGGANEKLFF
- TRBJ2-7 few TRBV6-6 TGTGCCAGTTCTCAACGAGGCCGAACCTACGAGCAGTACTTC CASSQRGRTYEQYF
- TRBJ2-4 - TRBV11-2 TGTGCCAGCAGCACCGGCGGGGAGGCCAAAAACATTCAGTACTTC CASSTGGEAKNIQYF
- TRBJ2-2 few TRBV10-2 TGCGCCAGCAGTGAGAGGGGGGTCGGGGAGCTGTTTTTT CASSERGVGELFF
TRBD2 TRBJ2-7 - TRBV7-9 TGTGCCAGCAGCTGGCGACTAGCGGGATTCTACGAGCAGTACTTC CASSWRLAGFYEQYF
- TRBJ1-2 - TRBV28 TGTGCCAGCCTAACTCCCGGGACACGGAACTATGGCTACACCTTC CASLTPGTRNYGYTF
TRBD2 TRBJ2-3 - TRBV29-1 TGCAGCGTTGGGCCGGACAGGGACGGGACTAGCGGCACAGATACGCAGTATTTT CSVGPDRDGTSGTDTQYF
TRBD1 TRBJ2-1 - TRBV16 TGTGCCAGCAGCCAGACAGGGGGCAATGAGCAGTTCTTC CASSQTGGNEQFF
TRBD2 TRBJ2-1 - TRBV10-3 TGTGCCATCATCCTGATAGCGGGAGCCTCCTACAATGAGCAGTTCTTC CAIILIAGASYNEQFF
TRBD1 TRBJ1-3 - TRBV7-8 TGTGCCAGCAGCTTCGGTCGGACAGGGGGTTCTAGGAACACCATATATTTT CASSFGRTGGSRNTIYF
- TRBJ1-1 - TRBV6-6 TGTGCCAGCAGCCTCGGGACGTGGCGGAACACTGAAGCTTTCTTT CASSLGTWRNTEAFF
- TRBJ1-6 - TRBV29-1 TGCAGCGGCAGGAGCCTCAACGGGAATTCACCCCTCCACTTT CSGRSLNGNSPLHF